The subject of this entry is one T cell receptor beta chain. Antigen unknown. Compared with germline, one end of the junction differs, possibly owing to a read error. This same CDR3 is encoded by further DNA sequences in the sample. The data derive from a study of cytomegalovirus exposure and HLA in healthy donors. Broader study findings: HLA restriction was apparent for most CMV-associated TCR beta chains in a later analysis. A further, later analysis showed that HLA-associated TCR beta chains (compared with equally common others) were more clonally expanded.

The CDR3 runs 14 residues. Germline CDR1 reads SGHDT; CDR2 reads YYEEEE. Primers included in the PCR were 60 Vbeta and 13 Jbeta primers. As processed by the authors: In a later analysis, about 12 million of approximately 86 million unique beta chains occurred in at least two donors. Measured with immunoSEQ multiplex PCR; TCRdb has only the in-frame clones, and not every one. V and J calls plus clone size are reproduced from that table; the DNA served to infer D and trimming. Here the sample spans over 150,000 clones, less than 85% being singletons. The specimen sequenced was PBMCs. The receptor comes from a boy under 18 in good health and CMV-seronegative. The chain carries TRBV5-6 and TRBJ1-5; D not resolved. The chain's CDR3 is CASSLREGFQPQHF. CDR3 nucleotides: TGTGCCAGCAGCTTGAGGGAGGGATTCCAGCCCCAGCATTTC.